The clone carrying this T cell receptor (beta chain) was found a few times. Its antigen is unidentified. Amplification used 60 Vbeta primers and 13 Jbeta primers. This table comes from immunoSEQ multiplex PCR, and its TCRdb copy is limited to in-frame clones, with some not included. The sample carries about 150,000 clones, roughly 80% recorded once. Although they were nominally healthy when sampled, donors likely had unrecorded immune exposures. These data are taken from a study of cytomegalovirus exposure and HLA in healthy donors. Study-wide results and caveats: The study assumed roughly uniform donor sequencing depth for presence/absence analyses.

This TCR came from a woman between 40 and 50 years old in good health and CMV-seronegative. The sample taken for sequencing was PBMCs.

The CDR3 here is CASSLEGGTIETQYF. CDR3 sequence (DNA): TGCGCCAGCAGCTTGGAAGGGGGGACTATTGAGACCCAGTACTTC. The rearrangement links TRBV5-1 to TRBJ2-5, with D perhaps TRBD2 (7 bases). Per germline, CDR1 SGHRS and CDR2 YFSETQ. The V end was cut by 0 bases, the J end by 5 bases, with 14 bases between. The CDR3 is 15 amino acids.